These T cell receptor beta chains were read from a single sample in a study of blood T cell repertoires in COVID-19. The repertoire was sequenced with immunoSEQ multiplex PCR; TCRdb's copy has only in-frame clones and lacks some. Of some 330,000 clones listed, about 92% were seen once; the top ten hold 15% to 20%. Source material: PBMCs or T cells enriched from blood (not recorded which). The receptor set was obtained from a woman aged 30 to 39 who had recovered from COVID-19. Each CDR3 is given with its conserved first and last residue. Each record gives: V gene, clone size, J gene, D gene, CDR3 DNA, CDR3 protein. A D gene is named only where the DNA matches it firmly. The size field is filled for only some rows; it gives once, few, many or a size class.

TRBV10-3	NA	TRBJ1-2	TRBD1	TGTGCCATCAGTGACCCCGAGATAGACAGGGCGGATGGCTACACCTTC	CAISDPEIDRADGYTF
TRBV28	NA	TRBJ1-5	TRBD1	TGTGCCAGCAGTTTTAGGGGGACAGGCAATCAGCCCCAGCATTTT	CASSFRGTGNQPQHF
TRBV6-2/TRBV6-3	NA	TRBJ2-7	TRBD2	TGTGCCAGCAGCCGAGGGACTAGCGGGTCCTACGAGCAGTACTTC	CASSRGTSGSYEQYF
TRBV5-6	NA	TRBJ2-7	TRBD1	TGTGCCAGCAGCTTGGACGGGACAGGCTACGAGCAGTACTTC	CASSLDGTGYEQYF
TRBV6-5	few	TRBJ2-2	TRBD2	TGTGCCAGCAGTCGGACTAGCGGGAGGGCCGGGGAGCTGTTTTTT	CASSRTSGRAGELFF
TRBV28	once	TRBJ2-5	TRBD1	TGTGCCATACAGCAACAGGGGGCTGGGGAGACCCAGTACTTC	CAIQQQGAGETQYF
TRBV6-5	NA	TRBJ1-5	NA	TGTGCCAGCAGACAGGGTTTATTGGGCAATCAGCCCCAGCATTTT	CASRQGLLGNQPQHF
TRBV27	NA	TRBJ2-7	TRBD2	TGTGCCAGCAGTTCCTCGGATACTAGCGGGTCTACTGGGGCCTACGAGCAGTACTTC	CASSSSDTSGSTGAYEQYF
TRBV6-5	NA	TRBJ1-5	NA	TGTGCCAGCAGCTCCTCCCGCGATCAGCCCCAGCATTTT	CASSSSRDQPQHF
TRBV29-1	NA	TRBJ1-5	TRBD1	TGCAGCGTTGCGACAGGGGGCGAACAGCCCCAGCATTTT	CSVATGGEQPQHF
TRBV6-2/TRBV6-3	NA	TRBJ2-7	NA	TGTGCCAGCAGTTACTCGTACAGACCCTACGAGCAGTACTTC	CASSYSYRPYEQYF
TRBV6-5	NA	TRBJ1-4	NA	TGTGCCAGCAGGCCTACAGGAGCAACTAATGAAAAACTGTTTTTT	CASRPTGATNEKLFF
TRBV11-2	once	TRBJ1-6	TRBD1	TGTGCCAGCAGCTTACGGGACAGTTCCTCCTATAATTCACCCCTCCACTTT	CASSLRDSSSYNSPLHF
TRBV5-8	once	TRBJ2-1	NA	TGTGCCAGCAGCATGCAGACAGTCGGGCAGCAGTTCTTC	CASSMQTVGQQFF
TRBV7-2	NA	TRBJ1-2	TRBD1	TGTGCCAGCAGCTCCCGGCAGGGGGCAGGCTACACCTTC	CASSSRQGAGYTF
TRBV25-1	once	TRBJ1-3	NA	TGTGCCAGCAGTGAATCCCTTATCAGCTCTGGAAACACCATATATTTT	CASSESLISSGNTIYF
TRBV7-2	NA	TRBJ1-2	NA	TGTGCCAGCAGCTTAGGAGATAGAGTAAACTATGGCTACACCTTC	CASSLGDRVNYGYTF
TRBV11-2	once	TRBJ2-7	NA	TGTGCCAGCAGCCCACTCCACGGGGGACTCGAGCAGTACTTC	CASSPLHGGLEQYF
TRBV29-1	NA	TRBJ1-1	TRBD1	TGCAGCGCCGGACATAACAGGGGGACTGAAGCTTTCTTT	CSAGHNRGTEAFF
TRBV3-1/TRBV3-2	NA	TRBJ2-7	TRBD2	TGTGCCAGCAGCCTTGGGACTAGCGGGACCTACGAGCAGTACTTC	CASSLGTSGTYEQYF
TRBV19	NA	TRBJ2-3	NA	TGTGCCAGTAGTATACGGGTGCGGTTGGATACGCAGTATTTT	CASSIRVRLDTQYF
TRBV27	NA	TRBJ1-1	TRBD1	TGTGCCAGCAGTCGAACAGGGGGAAGCCTTAATTTGGACACTGAAGCTTTCTTT	CASSRTGGSLNLDTEAFF
TRBV12-3/TRBV12-4	once	TRBJ2-1	NA	TGTGCCAGCAGTACGGGTCCGTACAATGAGCAGTTCTTC	CASSTGPYNEQFF
TRBV5-1	NA	TRBJ2-2	NA	TGCGCCAGCAGCTTGGCAGGCACCGGGGAGCTGTTTTTT	CASSLAGTGELFF